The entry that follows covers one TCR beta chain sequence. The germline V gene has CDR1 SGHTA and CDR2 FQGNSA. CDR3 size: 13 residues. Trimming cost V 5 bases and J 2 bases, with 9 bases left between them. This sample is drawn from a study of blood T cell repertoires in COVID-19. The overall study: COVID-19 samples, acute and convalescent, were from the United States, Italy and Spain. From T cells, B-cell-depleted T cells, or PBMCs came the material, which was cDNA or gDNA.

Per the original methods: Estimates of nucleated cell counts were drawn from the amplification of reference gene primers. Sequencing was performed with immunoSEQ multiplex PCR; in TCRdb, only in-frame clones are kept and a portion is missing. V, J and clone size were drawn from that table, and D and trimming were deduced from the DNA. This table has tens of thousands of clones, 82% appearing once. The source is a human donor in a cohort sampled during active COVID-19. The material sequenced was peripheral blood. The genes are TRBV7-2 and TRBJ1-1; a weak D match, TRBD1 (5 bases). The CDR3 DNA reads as TGTGCCAGCAGCGTCGACAGAAACACTGAAGCTTTCTTT. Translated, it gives CASSVDRNTEAFF.